This section outlines one TCR beta chain sequence together with its context. The sample originates from a study of blood T cells in healthy people across ages. The CDR3 runs to 15 residues. CDR1 and CDR2 (germline): SGHDN, FVKESK. Deletions cut 5 bases from V and 1 base from J, with 15 bases between. Alongside a J-beta primer mix, a sample-barcoded 5' primer served in a second PCR lasting about 7 to 12 cycles. TCRdb independently ran MiXCR on the 5' RACE reads; one entry per CDR3 protein. The data contain some 760,000 distinct CDR3 sequences, around 25% of them singletons. The sample also formed part of further work on T cells of mothers and their children.

The source material was blood. The chain has TRBV14 and TRBJ2-7; a weak D match, TRBD2 (5 bases). This receptor was obtained from a boy between 10 and 17 years old in good health. This CDR3 reads CASSYRSRGSYEQYF. The CDR3 DNA reads as TGTGCCAGCAGCTACAGATCACGGGGTTCCTACGAGCAGTACTTC. The full variable domain, in which reference TRBV14 and TRBJ2-7 provide the parts outside the CDR3, is EAGVTQFPSHSVIEKGQTVTLRCDPISGHDNLYWYRRVMGKEIKFLLHFVKESKQDESGMPNNRFLAERTGGTYSTLKVQPAELEDSGVYFCASSYRSRGSYEQYFGPGTRLTVT.